This paragraph covers one T cell receptor (beta chain) sequence. Its matching antigen is unknown. The data belong to a study of cytomegalovirus exposure and HLA in healthy donors. Findings of the study overall: CMV serostatus was the sole immune exposure data available. In an earlier analysis, about 90% or about 30%: the productive usage of most TCR beta V segments. According to a later analysis, most TCR beta chains associated with CMV appeared HLA-restricted. Among TCR beta chains of equal frequency, HLA-associated ones were more clonally expanded in a later analysis.

The PCR made use of 60 Vbeta and 13 Jbeta primers. The repertoire was sequenced with immunoSEQ multiplex PCR; TCRdb's copy has only in-frame clones and lacks some. Here the sample spans some 120,000 clones, 75% to 85% being singletons. The CDR3 sequence is 15 residues long. Trimming at V came to 6 bases and at J to 5 bases, leaving 9 bases not matched to a gene. CDR1 and CDR2 from the germline V gene are SGHAT and FQNNGV. The receptor was derived from a male donor in good health and CMV-seronegative. Sequenced sample: PBMCs. The V gene is TRBV11-2, the J gene TRBJ2-7; TRBD2 agrees at 11 bases. CDR3 bases: TGTGCCAGCAGGAAACTAGCGGGAGTCCTCCACGAGCAGTACTTC. Its protein product is CASRKLAGVLHEQYF. Drawing the rest from reference TRBV11-2 and TRBJ2-7, the complete variable domain is EAGVAQSPRYKIIEKRQSVAFWCNPISGHATLYWYQQILGQGPKLLIQFQNNGVVDDSQLPKDRFSAERLKGVDSTLKIQPAKLEDSAVYLCASRKLAGVLHEQYFGPGTRLTVT.